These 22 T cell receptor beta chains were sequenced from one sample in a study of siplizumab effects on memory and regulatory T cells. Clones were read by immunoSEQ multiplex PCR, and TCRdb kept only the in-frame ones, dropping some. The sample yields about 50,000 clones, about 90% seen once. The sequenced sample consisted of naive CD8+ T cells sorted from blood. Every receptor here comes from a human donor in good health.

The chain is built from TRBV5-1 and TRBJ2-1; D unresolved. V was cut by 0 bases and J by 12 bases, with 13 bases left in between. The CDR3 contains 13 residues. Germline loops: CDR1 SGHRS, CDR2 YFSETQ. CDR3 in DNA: TGCGCCAGCAGCTTGGATAGTTCTGTGGGGCAGTTCTTC. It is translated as CASSLDSSVGQFF. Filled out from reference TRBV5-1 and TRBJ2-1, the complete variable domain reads KAGVTQTPRYLIKTRGQQVTLSCSPISGHRSVSWYQQTPGQGLQFLFEYFSETQRNKGNFPGRFSGRQFSNSRSEMNVSTLELGDSALYLCASSLDSSVGQFFGPGTRLTVL.

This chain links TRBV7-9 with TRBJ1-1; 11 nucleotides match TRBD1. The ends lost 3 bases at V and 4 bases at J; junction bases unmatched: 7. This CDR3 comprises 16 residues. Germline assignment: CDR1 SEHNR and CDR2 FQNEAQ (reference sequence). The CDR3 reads CASSFPAGTGGTEAFF. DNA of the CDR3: TGTGCCAGCAGCTTCCCAGCCGGGACAGGGGGCACTGAAGCTTTCTTT.

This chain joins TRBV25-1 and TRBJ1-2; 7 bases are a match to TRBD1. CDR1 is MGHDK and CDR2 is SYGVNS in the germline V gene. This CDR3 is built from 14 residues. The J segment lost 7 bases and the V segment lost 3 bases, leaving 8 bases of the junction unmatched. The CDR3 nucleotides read TGTGCCAGCAGTGATTTTGGGCAGGGGGGTGGCTACACCTTC. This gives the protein CASSDFGQGGGYTF.

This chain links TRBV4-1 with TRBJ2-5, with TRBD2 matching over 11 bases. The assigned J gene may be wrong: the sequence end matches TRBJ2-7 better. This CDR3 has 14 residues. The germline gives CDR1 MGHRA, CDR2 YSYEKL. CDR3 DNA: TGCGCCAGCAGCCAAGGACTAGCGGGATACGAGCAGTACTTC. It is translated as CASSQGLAGYEQYF.

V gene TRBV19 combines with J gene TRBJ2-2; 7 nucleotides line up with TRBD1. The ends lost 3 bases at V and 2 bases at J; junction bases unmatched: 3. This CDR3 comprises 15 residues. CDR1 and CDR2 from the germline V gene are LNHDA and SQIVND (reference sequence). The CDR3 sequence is CASSIGTANTGELFF. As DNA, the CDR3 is TGTGCCAGTAGTATTGGGACAGCTAACACCGGGGAGCTGTTTTTT.

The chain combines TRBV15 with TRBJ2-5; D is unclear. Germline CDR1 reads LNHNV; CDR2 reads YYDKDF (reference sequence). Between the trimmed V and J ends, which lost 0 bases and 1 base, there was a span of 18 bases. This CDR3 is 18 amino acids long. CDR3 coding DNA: TGTGCCACCAGCAGAGATGATTTGGCGGCGAGGAGCCAAGAGACCCAGTACTTC. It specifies CATSRDDLAARSQETQYF.

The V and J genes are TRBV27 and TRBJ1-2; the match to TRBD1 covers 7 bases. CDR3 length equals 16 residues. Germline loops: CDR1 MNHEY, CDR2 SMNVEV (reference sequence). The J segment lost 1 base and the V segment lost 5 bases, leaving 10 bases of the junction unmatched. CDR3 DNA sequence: TGTGCCAGCAGTCCTATGGGGGACAGCCTTAACTATGGCTACACCTTC. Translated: CASSPMGDSLNYGYTF.

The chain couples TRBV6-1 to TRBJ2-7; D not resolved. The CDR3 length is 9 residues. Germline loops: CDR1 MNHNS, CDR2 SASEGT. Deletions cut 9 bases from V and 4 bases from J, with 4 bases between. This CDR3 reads CARNYEQYF. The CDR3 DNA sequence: TGTGCCAGAAATTACGAGCAGTACTTC.

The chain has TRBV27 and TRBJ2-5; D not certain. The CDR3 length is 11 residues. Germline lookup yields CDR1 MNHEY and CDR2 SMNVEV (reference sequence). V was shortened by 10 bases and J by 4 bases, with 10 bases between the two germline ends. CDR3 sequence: CATREGETQYF. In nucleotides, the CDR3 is TGTGCCACTAGAGAAGGAGAGACCCAGTACTTC.

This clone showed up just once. CDR3 DNA sequence: TGTGCCAGTAGTATTGCCGCAGGGGGCCACACTGAAGCTTTCTTT. As protein: CASSIAAGGHTEAFF. The rearrangement uses TRBV19 and TRBJ1-1; TRBD1 aligns across 8 bases. The ends lost 3 bases at V and 3 bases at J; junction bases unmatched: 6. Germline V gene sequence: CDR1 LNHDA, CDR2 SQIVND (reference sequence). The CDR3 spans 15 residues.

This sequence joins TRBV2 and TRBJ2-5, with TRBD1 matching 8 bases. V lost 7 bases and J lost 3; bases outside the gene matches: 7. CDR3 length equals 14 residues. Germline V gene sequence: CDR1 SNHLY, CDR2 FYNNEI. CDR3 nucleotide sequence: TGTGCCAGCACCCCAGGGGGCGGGGAAGAGACCCAGTACTTC. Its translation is CASTPGGGEETQYF.

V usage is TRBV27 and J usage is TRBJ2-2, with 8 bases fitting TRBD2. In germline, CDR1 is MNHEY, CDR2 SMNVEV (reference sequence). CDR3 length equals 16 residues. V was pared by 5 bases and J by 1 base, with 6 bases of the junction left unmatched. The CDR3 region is CASSHGLARNTGELFF. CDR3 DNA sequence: TGTGCCAGCAGTCACGGACTAGCTCGGAACACCGGGGAGCTGTTTTTT.

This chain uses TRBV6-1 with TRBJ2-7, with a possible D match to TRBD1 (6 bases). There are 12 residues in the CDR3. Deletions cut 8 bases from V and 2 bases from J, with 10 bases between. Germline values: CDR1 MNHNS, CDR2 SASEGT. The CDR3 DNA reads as TGTGCCAGCCGGGACACCGCCTACGAGCAGTACTTC. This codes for CASRDTAYEQYF.

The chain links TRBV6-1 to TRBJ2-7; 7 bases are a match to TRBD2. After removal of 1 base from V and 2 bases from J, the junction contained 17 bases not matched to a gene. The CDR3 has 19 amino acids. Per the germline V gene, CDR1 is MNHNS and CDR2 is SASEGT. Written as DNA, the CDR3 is TGTGCCAGCAGTGAAGTTTCCGGACATTCACTAGCGCAACCCTACGAGCAGTACTTC. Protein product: CASSEVSGHSLAQPYEQYF.

Here the CDR3 DNA reads TGTGCCAGCAGCTCCCGGGACAGGGGCTACGAGCAGTACTTC. Amino acids: CASSSRDRGYEQYF. The chain employs TRBV7-9 and TRBJ2-7; 10 nucleotides agree with TRBD1. V lost 4 bases and J lost 3; bases outside the gene matches: 3. The CDR3 consists of 14 residues. CDR1 and CDR2 from the germline V gene are SEHNR and FQNEAQ (reference sequence).

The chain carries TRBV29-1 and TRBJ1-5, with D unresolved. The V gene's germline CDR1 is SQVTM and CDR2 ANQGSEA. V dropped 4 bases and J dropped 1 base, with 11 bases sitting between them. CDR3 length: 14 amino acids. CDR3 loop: CSVGGGSSNQPQHF. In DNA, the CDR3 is TGCAGCGTTGGGGGAGGGTCAAGCAATCAGCCCCAGCATTTT.

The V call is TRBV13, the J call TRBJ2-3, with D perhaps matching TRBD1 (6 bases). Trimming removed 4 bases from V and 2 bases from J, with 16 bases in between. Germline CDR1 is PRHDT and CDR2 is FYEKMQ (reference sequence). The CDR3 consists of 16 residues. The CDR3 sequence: CASSWGGTLYTDTQYF. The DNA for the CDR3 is TGTGCCAGCAGCTGGGGTGGGACACTATACACAGATACGCAGTATTTT.

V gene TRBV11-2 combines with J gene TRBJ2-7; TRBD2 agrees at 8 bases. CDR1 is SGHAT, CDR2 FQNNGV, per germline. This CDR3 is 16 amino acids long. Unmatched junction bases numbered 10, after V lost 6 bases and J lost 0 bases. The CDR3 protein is CASRLTAGDLSYEQYF. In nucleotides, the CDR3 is TGTGCCAGCAGACTTACAGCGGGAGACCTCTCCTACGAGCAGTACTTC.

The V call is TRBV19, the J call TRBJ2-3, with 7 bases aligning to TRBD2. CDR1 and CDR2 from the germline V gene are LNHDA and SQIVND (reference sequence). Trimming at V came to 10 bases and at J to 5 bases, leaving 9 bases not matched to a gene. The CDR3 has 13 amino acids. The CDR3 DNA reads TGTGCCACGCGGGAGCGGACCCAAGATACGCAGTATTTT. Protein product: CATRERTQDTQYF.

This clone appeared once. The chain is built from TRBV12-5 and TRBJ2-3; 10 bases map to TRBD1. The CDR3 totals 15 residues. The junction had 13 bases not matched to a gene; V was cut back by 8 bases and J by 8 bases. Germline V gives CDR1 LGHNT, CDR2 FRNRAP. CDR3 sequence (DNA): TGTGCTAGTCTCTTGACAGGGGGCGCATTATTTACGCAGTATTTT. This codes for CASLLTGGALFTQYF.

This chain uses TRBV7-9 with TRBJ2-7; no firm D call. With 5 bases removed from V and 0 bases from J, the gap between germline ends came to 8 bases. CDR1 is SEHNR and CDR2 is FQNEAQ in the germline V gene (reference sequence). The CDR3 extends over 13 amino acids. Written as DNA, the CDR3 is TGTGCCAGCAGCCCCCGGGTCTCCTACGAGCAGTACTTC. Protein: CASSPRVSYEQYF. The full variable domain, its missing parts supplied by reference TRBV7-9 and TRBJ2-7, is DTGVSQNPRHKITKRGQNVTFRCDPISEHNRLYWYRQTLGQGPEFLTYFQNEAQLEKSRLLSDRFSAERPKGSFSTLEIQRTEQGDSAMYLCASSPRVSYEQYFGPGTRLTVT.

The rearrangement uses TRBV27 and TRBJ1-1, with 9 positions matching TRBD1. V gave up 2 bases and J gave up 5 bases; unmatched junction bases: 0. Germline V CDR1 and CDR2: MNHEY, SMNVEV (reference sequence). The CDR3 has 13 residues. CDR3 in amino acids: CASSLDRGTEAFF. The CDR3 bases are TGTGCCAGCAGTTTAGACAGGGGGACTGAAGCTTTCTTT.